Listed below are T cell receptor beta chains from one sample, sequenced in a study of blood T cell repertoires in COVID-19. The assay was immunoSEQ multiplex PCR, and TCRdb's table has in-frame clones only and misses some. The sample has 150,000 to 200,000 clones, 65% to 85% seen once. Sequencing input: PBMCs or T cells enriched from blood (not recorded which). The receptors were sampled from a man in his sixties or seventies who had been exposed to COVID-19. The conserved cysteine and the conserved F or W are not part of the CDR3 here.

v_call: TRBV19; cdr3_aa: ASTTGAFYGYT
v_call: TRBV7-2; cdr3_aa: ASSYTGTRVDTQY
v_call: TRBV30; cdr3_aa: AWSVQPRSGNTIY
v_call: TRBV5-5; cdr3_aa: ASSLLDTEAF
v_call: TRBV24-1; cdr3_aa: ATSDPGLAGDTQY
v_call: TRBV19; cdr3_aa: ASSRLAGVKGTDTQY
v_call: TRBV11-3; cdr3_aa: ASSLGPGNTEAF
v_call: TRBV6-6; cdr3_aa: ASSSSPGPGTHGYT
v_call: TRBV7-9; cdr3_aa: ASRSDRVVYEQY
v_call: TRBV6-4; cdr3_aa: ASSDSTSGGADTQY
v_call: TRBV29-1; cdr3_aa: SVRDRQKNEQF
v_call: TRBV5-1; cdr3_aa: ASSGGQGLTYEQY
v_call: TRBV3-1/TRBV3-2; cdr3_aa: ASSQTRSLTPGELF
v_call: TRBV11-2; cdr3_aa: ASSSFAGGPNEQF
v_call: TRBV6-5; cdr3_aa: ASSYSAESGTGELF
v_call: TRBV6-2/TRBV6-3; cdr3_aa: ASTPRGGQYNEQF
v_call: TRBV6-4; cdr3_aa: ASSPVAGGNYGYT
v_call: TRBV3-1/TRBV3-2; cdr3_aa: ASSLGQWGREAF
v_call: TRBV28; cdr3_aa: ASSLTGGNQPQH
v_call: TRBV5-1; cdr3_aa: ASSTRRQGRDYGYT
v_call: TRBV7-9; cdr3_aa: ASSQAGPGDTIY
v_call: TRBV23-1; cdr3_aa: ASSLRGTLQGGANEKLF
v_call: TRBV24-1; cdr3_aa: ATRPGGSYNEQF
v_call: TRBV9; cdr3_aa: ASSEGWAKETQY
v_call: TRBV7-2; cdr3_aa: ASSRPDRGGRGF
v_call: TRBV14; cdr3_aa: ASSPSGYGNTIY
v_call: TRBV11-2; cdr3_aa: ASSPRGGTEAF
v_call: TRBV5-1; cdr3_aa: ASSPGTSGGRETQY
v_call: TRBV7-9; cdr3_aa: ASSLDGEVNQPQH
v_call: TRBV6-2/TRBV6-3; cdr3_aa: ASSYSMANTEAF
v_call: TRBV5-1; cdr3_aa: ASSFGQGAGYGYT
v_call: TRBV4-3; cdr3_aa: ASSQSPSISYNEQF
v_call: TRBV30; cdr3_aa: AWSVTQGAYGYT
v_call: TRBV12-3/TRBV12-4; cdr3_aa: ASSQNNEQF
v_call: TRBV19; cdr3_aa: ASRGLTTNEKLF
v_call: TRBV30; cdr3_aa: AWRHDNGQPQH
v_call: TRBV18; cdr3_aa: ASSPMTSGSNTGELF
v_call: TRBV5-4; cdr3_aa: ASSLKTSGIVHEQY
v_call: TRBV7-9; cdr3_aa: ASIVLSRANVLT
v_call: TRBV7-2; cdr3_aa: ASSLGGATNQPQH
v_call: TRBV5-6; cdr3_aa: ASSRDRGSYNSPLH
v_call: TRBV27; cdr3_aa: ASSLGTGFNSPLH
v_call: TRBV3-1/TRBV3-2; cdr3_aa: ASSPEKRGLAKVSSYNEQF
v_call: TRBV27; cdr3_aa: ASAPDSSNEKLF
v_call: TRBV5-1; cdr3_aa: ASSLTGQAGNTIY
v_call: TRBV29-1; cdr3_aa: SVRGQPYTEAF
v_call: TRBV7-6; cdr3_aa: ASSLTGVRADTQY
v_call: TRBV3-1/TRBV3-2; cdr3_aa: ASSRLQGKESTIY
v_call: TRBV12-5; cdr3_aa: ASGLTGGADTQY
v_call: TRBV7-9; cdr3_aa: ASSLAADWNEQF
v_call: TRBV5-8; cdr3_aa: ASRSYNVEKLF
v_call: TRBV9; cdr3_aa: ASSLAGWDTIY
v_call: TRBV28; cdr3_aa: ASSTANYGYT
v_call: TRBV7-2; cdr3_aa: ASNPRKVAGGKLSGELF